This TCR beta chain was captured in a study of cytomegalovirus exposure and HLA in healthy donors. Across the whole study: An earlier analysis identified approximately 120 million unique TCR beta sequences in about 179 million T cells.

Germline lookup yields CDR1 SGHNT and CDR2 YYREEE (reference sequence). The J segment lost 5 bases and the V segment lost 4 bases, leaving 14 bases of the junction unmatched. The CDR3 runs 17 residues. The study, taken as a whole, reports: In the analysis, some V segments, TRBV6-2 and TRBV6-3 included, were excluded as indistinguishable. Three of the chains that were CMV-associated were confirmed in vitro to be specific for CMV antigens.

PCR used 60 Vbeta primers and 13 Jbeta primers. TCRdb keeps only in-frame clones here, not all; method: immunoSEQ multiplex PCR. The sample contains 100,000 to 150,000 clones, approximately 83% of which appear only once. In regard to this clone: Its antigen is currently unknown.

The chain carries TRBV5-4 and TRBJ2-1; 8 nucleotides align to TRBD2. The clonotype comes from a woman between 40 and 50 years old in good health and CMV-seropositive. The sequencing sample was made of PBMCs. CDR3 protein: CASSRQLSGRGNNEQFF. Written as DNA, the CDR3 is TGTGCCAGCAGCCGCCAGCTCAGCGGGAGAGGCAACAATGAGCAGTTCTTC. The full variable domain, completed using reference TRBV5-4 and TRBJ2-1, is ETGVTQSPTHLIKTRGQQVTLRCSSQSGHNTVSWYQQALGQGPQFIFQYYREEENGRGNFPPRFSGLQFPNYSSELNVNALELDDSALYLCASSRQLSGRGNNEQFFGPGTRLTVL.